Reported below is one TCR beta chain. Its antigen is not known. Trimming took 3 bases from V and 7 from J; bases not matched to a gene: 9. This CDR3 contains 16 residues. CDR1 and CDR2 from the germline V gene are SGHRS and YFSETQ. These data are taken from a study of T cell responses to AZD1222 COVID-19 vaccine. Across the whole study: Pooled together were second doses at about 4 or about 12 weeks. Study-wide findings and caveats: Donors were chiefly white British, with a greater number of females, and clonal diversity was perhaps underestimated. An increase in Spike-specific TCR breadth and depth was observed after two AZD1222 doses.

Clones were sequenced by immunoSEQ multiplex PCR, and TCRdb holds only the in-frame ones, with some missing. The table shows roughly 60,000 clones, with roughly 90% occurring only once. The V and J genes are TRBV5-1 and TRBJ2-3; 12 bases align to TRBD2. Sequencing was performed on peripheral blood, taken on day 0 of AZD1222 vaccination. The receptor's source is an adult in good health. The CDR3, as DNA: TGCGCCAGCAGCTCCGGACTAGCGGGGCTTCCATATACGCAGTATTTT. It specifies CASSSGLAGLPYTQYF.